This T cell receptor (beta chain) is drawn from a study of T cells after yellow fever vaccination. Study overall: In the case of low-cell-number fractions, SMART-Seq v4 Ultra Low Input was used for preparation.

The study's findings and limits: Boosting was followed by the reappearance of most primary-vaccination clones (96% CD4, 85% to 90% CD8). Shared CD4/CD8 clonotypes were a small share, likely from convergent recombination. FACS-sorted repertoires could contain abundant clonotypes contaminating from the bulk population.

Germline V gene data show CDR1 as MNHEY and CDR2 as SVGEGT. J was trimmed by 6 bases and V by 0 bases; bases with no gene match: 1. The CDR3 length is 14 residues. TCRdb fed the 5' RACE reads into MiXCR, producing one record per CDR3 protein. The sample lists about 63,000 distinct CDR3 sequences, about 7.8% occurring once. This clonotype is medium-sized. The antigen is unknown. The rearrangement uses TRBV6-2 or TRBV6-3 and TRBJ2-1; 8 bases map to TRBD2. Sample: CD8+ T cells sorted from PBMCs, taken 15 days after the yellow fever booster vaccination. This TCR was recovered from a man younger than 40 who received the YFV17D yellow fever vaccine. The CDR3 reads CASSYSAGANEQFF. CDR3 sequence (DNA): TGTGCCAGCAGTTACTCAGCGGGAGCCAATGAGCAGTTCTTC.